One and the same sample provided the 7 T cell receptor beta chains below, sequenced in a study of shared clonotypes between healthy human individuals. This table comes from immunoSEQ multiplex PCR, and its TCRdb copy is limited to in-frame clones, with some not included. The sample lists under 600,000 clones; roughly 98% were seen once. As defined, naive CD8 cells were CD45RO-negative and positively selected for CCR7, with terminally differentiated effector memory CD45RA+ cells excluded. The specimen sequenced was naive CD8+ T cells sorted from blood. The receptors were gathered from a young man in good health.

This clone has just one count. The CDR3 spells CASSTTTGNEQFF. The CDR3 region has the DNA TGTGCCAGTAGTACCACGACAGGGAATGAGCAGTTCTTC. This rearrangement joins TRBV19 to TRBJ2-1; 7 nucleotides line up with TRBD1. Germline CDR1 and CDR2: LNHDA and SQIVND (reference sequence). The length of the CDR3 is 13 residues. V dropped 4 bases and J dropped 7; count of bases not matched to a gene: 4. Full variable domain (outside the CDR3, taken from reference TRBV19 and TRBJ2-1): DGGITQSPKYLFRKEGQNVTLSCEQNLNHDAMYWYRQDPGQGLRLIYYSQIVNDFQKGDIAEGYSVSREKKESFPLTVTSAQKNPTAFYLCASSTTTGNEQFFGPGTRLTVL.

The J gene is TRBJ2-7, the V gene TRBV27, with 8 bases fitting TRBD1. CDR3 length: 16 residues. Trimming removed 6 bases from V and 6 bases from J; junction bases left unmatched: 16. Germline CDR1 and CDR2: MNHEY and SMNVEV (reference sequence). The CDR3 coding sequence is TGTGCCAGCAGCCATCGAACCGGGCAGGGGGCCGGCGAGCAGTACTTC. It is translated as CASSHRTGQGAGEQYF.

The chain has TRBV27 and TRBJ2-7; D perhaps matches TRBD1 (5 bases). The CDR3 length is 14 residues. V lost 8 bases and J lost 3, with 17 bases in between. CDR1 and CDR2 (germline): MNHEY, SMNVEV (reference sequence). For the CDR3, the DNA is TGTGCCAGCTCTGTCATGCAGCAGGGCTACGAGCAGTACTTC. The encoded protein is CASSVMQQGYEQYF.

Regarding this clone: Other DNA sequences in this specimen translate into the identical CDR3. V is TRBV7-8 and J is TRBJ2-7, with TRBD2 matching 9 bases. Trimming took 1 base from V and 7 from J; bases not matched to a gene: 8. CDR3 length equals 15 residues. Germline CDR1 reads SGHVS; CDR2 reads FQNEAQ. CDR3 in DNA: TGTGCCAGCAGCTTAGAGCTAGCGGGGTCGTATGAGCAGTACTTC. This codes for CASSLELAGSYEQYF.

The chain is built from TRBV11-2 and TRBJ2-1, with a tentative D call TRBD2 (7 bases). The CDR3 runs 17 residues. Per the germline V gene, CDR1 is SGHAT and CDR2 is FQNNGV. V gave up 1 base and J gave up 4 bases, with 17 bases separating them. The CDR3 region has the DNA TGTGCCAGCAGCTTAGGATCCAGGGGAGGGGTTTACAATGAGCAGTTCTTC. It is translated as CASSLGSRGGVYNEQFF.

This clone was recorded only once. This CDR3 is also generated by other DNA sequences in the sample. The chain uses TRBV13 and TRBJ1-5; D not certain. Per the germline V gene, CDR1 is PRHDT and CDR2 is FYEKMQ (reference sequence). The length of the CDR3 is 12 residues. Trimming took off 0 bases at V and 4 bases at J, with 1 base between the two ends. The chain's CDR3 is CASSLGNQPQHF. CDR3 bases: TGTGCCAGCAGCTTAGGTAATCAGCCCCAGCATTTT.

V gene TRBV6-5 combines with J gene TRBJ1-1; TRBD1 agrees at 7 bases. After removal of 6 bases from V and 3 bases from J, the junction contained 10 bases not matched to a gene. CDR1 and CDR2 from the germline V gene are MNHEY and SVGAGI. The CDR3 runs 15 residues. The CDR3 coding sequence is TGTGCCAGCAGGCTCTCAGGAGGGGGCTACACTGAAGCTTTCTTT. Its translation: CASRLSGGGYTEAFF.